The rows below give T cell receptor beta chains drawn from one sample of a study of control samples from healthy donors and cancer patients. TCRdb's copy holds only in-frame clones and misses some; the assay was immunoSEQ multiplex PCR. The data show about 190,000 clones, approximately 90% seen once. The material sequenced was blood. Receptors originate from a man younger than 45 in good health. Both conserved end residues are part of each CDR3. A D gene is named only where the DNA matches it firmly. Size values are once, few and many counts, or a class for expanded clones, and some rows have none.

v_call,clone_size,j_call,d_call,cdr3_aa,cdr3_nt
TRBV13,-,TRBJ2-7,-,CASKGLHEQYF,TGTGCCAGCAAGGGGTTGCACGAGCAGTACTTC
TRBV21-1,-,TRBJ2-7,-,CAKQGTGSYEQYF,TGTGCCAAGCAGGGGACAGGGAGCTACGAGCAGTACTTC
TRBV12-3/TRBV12-4,-,TRBJ1-1,-,CASSSLSHEAFF,TGTGCCAGCAGTTCGCTCTCCCATGAAGCTTTCTTT
TRBV10-1,-,TRBJ1-5,-,CASSESREPQHF,TGCGCCAGCAGTGAGTCGCGTGAGCCCCAGCATTTT
TRBV7-9,-,TRBJ1-6,-,CASSLGVGAYSPLHF,TGTGCCAGCAGCTTAGGTGTGGGGGCCTATTCACCCCTCCACTTT
TRBV19,-,TRBJ1-2,TRBD1,CASSPERGRGNYGYTF,TGTGCCAGTAGTCCCGAGAGGGGGCGAGGAAACTATGGCTACACCTTC
TRBV15,-,TRBJ2-7,-,CATSRDLPPYAYEQYF,TGTGCCACCAGCAGAGATCTCCCGCCTTATGCCTACGAGCAGTACTTC
TRBV7-9,once,TRBJ2-1,TRBD2,CASSLEAGGWDEQFF,TGTGCCAGCAGCTTAGAAGCGGGGGGCTGGGATGAGCAGTTCTTC
TRBV2,-,TRBJ2-3,-,CASRLGERDTQYF,TGTGCCAGCAGACTAGGGGAGAGAGATACGCAGTATTTT
TRBV18,-,TRBJ1-2,-,CASSEGSDYGYTF,TGTGCCAGCTCTGAGGGCTCTGACTATGGCTACACCTTC
TRBV2,-,TRBJ2-2,-,CASSEDPERRTGELFF,TGTGCCAGCAGTGAAGACCCAGAAAGGAGGACCGGGGAGCTGTTTTTT
TRBV7-8,-,TRBJ1-2,-,CASSPQDGSYGYTF,TGTGCCAGCAGCCCCCAGGACGGGTCCTATGGCTACACCTTC
TRBV18,-,TRBJ2-1,-,CASSPPGVRSSYNEQFF,TGTGCCAGCTCACCTCCCGGGGTCCGGAGCTCCTACAATGAGCAGTTCTTC
TRBV6-6,-,TRBJ1-4,-,CASRAGGTANEKLFF,TGTGCCAGCAGGGCCGGGGGGACGGCTAATGAAAAACTGTTTTTT
TRBV5-1,-,TRBJ2-1,-,CASSLEGQFVFF,TGCGCCAGCAGCTTGGAAGGTCAGTTTGTGTTCTTC
TRBV21-1,few,TRBJ1-1,-,CASSRGVSPNTEAFF,TGTGCCAGCAGCCGAGGGGTCAGCCCGAACACTGAAGCTTTCTTT
TRBV10-3,-,TRBJ2-1,TRBD1,CAIITRDRGQRGVSNEQFF,TGTGCCATCATTACCCGGGACAGGGGACAACGGGGGGTAAGTAATGAGCAGTTCTTC
TRBV19,-,TRBJ1-5,TRBD1,CASSPDRGQRQPQHF,TGTGCCAGTAGCCCGGACAGGGGGCAGAGGCAGCCCCAGCATTTT
TRBV7-2,few,TRBJ1-4,-,CASSLSSYRGEKLFF,TGTGCCAGCAGCTTATCTTCGTATAGAGGGGAAAAACTGTTTTTT
TRBV2,-,TRBJ1-5,TRBD1,CASSPGQGRNQPQHF,TGTGCCAGCAGTCCTGGACAGGGTAGAAATCAGCCCCAGCATTTT
TRBV11-2,-,TRBJ2-3,-,CASSPGSTGAADTQYF,TGTGCCAGCAGCCCCGGGTCTACGGGGGCTGCAGATACGCAGTATTTT
TRBV10-1,once,TRBJ2-3,TRBD1,CASSGLGQGLSTDTQYF,TGCGCCAGCAGTGGTTTAGGACAGGGCCTTAGCACAGATACGCAGTATTTT
TRBV9,-,TRBJ1-5,-,CASSVEPGSNQPQHF,TGTGCCAGCAGCGTAGAGCCCGGATCAAATCAGCCCCAGCATTTT
TRBV9,-,TRBJ1-6,-,CASSVSGSPSYNSPLHF,TGTGCCAGCAGCGTCTCAGGATCCCCGTCCTATAATTCACCCCTCCACTTT
TRBV5-1,few,TRBJ1-3,-,CASSLGDGGNTIYF,TGCGCCAGCAGCTTGGGGGACGGAGGAAACACCATATATTTT
TRBV5-6,-,TRBJ1-2,TRBD1,CASSLSQGARDYGYTF,TGTGCCAGCAGCTTGTCACAGGGGGCCCGTGACTATGGCTACACCTTC
TRBV12-5,once,TRBJ2-1,-,CASGLLAPYNEQFF,TGTGCTAGTGGTTTGCTAGCCCCTTACAATGAGCAGTTCTTC
TRBV6-6,-,TRBJ2-7,TRBD1,CASSPPGTGVDEQYF,TGTGCCAGCAGCCCTCCGGGGACAGGGGTCGACGAGCAGTACTTC
TRBV2,once,TRBJ2-2,-,CASKGGENTGELFF,TGTGCCAGCAAGGGCGGGGAGAACACCGGGGAGCTGTTTTTT
TRBV7-9,-,TRBJ1-1,TRBD1,CASRTGEGDTEAFF,TGTGCCAGCAGGACAGGGGAGGGGGACACTGAAGCTTTCTTT